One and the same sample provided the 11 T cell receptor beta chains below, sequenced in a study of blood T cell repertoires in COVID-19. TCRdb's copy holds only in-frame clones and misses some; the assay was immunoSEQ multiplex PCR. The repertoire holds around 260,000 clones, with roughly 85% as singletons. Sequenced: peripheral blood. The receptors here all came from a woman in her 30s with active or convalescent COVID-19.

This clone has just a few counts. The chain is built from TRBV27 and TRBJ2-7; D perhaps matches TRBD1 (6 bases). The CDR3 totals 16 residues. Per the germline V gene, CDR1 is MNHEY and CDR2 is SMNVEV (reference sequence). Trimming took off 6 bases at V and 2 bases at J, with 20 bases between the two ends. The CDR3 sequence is CASSPGTTFLTYEQYF. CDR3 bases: TGTGCCAGCAGCCCCGGGACAACCTTTCTCACCTACGAGCAGTACTTC.

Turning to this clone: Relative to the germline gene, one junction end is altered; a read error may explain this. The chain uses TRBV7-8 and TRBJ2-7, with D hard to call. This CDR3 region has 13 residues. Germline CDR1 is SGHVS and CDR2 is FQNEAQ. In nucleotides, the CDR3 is TGTGCCAGCAGGTTAGCCCCCGGTTACGAGCAGTACTTC. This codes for CASRLAPGYEQYF.

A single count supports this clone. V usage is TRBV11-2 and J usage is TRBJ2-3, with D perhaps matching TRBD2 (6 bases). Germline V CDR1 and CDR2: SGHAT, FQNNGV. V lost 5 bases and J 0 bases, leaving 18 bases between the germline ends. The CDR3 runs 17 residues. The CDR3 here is CASSPGATGTSTDTQYF. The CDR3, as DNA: TGTGCCAGCAGCCCGGGAGCTACCGGGACTAGCACAGATACGCAGTATTTT. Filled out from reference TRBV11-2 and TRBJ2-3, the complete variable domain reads EAGVAQSPRYKIIEKRQSVAFWCNPISGHATLYWYQQILGQGPKLLIQFQNNGVVDDSQLPKDRFSAERLKGVDSTLKIQPAKLEDSAVYLCASSPGATGTSTDTQYFGPGTRLTVL.

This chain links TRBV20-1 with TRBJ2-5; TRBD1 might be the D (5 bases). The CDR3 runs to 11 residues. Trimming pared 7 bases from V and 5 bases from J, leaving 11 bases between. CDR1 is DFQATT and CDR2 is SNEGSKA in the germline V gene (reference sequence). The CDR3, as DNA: TGCAGTGGACGGAAGGGGGAGACCCAGTACTTC. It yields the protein CSGRKGETQYF.

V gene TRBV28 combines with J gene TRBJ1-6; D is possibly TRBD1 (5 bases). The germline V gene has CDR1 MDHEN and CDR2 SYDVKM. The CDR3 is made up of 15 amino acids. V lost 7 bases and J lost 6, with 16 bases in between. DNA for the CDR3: TGTGCCAGCACCCGCCAGACAGTATTTAATTCACCCCTCCACTTT. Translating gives CASTRQTVFNSPLHF.

The CDR3 region is CASSVVAGASSYEQYF. The CDR3 nucleotides read TGTGCCAGCAGCGTAGTGGCGGGGGCTAGCTCCTACGAGCAGTACTTC. The rearrangement links TRBV9 to TRBJ2-7, with D perhaps matching TRBD2 (7 bases). Germline V lookup: CDR1 SGDLS, CDR2 YYNGEE. The CDR3 sequence is 16 residues long. V lost 0 bases and J 0 bases, leaving 13 bases between the germline ends.

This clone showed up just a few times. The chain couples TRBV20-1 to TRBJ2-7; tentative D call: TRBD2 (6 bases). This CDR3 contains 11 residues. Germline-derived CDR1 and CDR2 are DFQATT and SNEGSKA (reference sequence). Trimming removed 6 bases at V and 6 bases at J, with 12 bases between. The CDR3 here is CSASRGSEQYF. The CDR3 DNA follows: TGCAGTGCATCCCGGGGGTCCGAGCAGTACTTC.

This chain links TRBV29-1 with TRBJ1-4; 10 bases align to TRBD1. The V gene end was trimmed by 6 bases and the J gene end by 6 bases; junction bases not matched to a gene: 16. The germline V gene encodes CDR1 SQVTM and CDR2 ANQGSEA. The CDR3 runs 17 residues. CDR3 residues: CSVRGRDRGRPYEKLFF. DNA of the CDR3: TGCAGCGTCAGGGGAAGAGACAGGGGGCGTCCGTATGAAAAACTGTTTTTT.

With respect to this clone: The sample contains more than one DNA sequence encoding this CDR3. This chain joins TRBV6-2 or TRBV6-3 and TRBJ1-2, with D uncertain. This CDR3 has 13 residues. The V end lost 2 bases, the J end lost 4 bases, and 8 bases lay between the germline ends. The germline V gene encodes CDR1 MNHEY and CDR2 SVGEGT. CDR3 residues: CASSYGQIYGYTF. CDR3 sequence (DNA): TGTGCCAGCAGTTACGGGCAGATCTATGGCTACACCTTC.

CDR3 amino acids: CASSLSQGRGYTF. The CDR3 DNA reads as TGTGCCAGCAGCTTATCACAGGGCCGTGGCTACACCTTC. V is TRBV7-2 and J is TRBJ1-2; perhaps TRBD1 as D (6 bases). Deletions cut 2 bases from V and 7 bases from J, with 11 bases between. Germline loops: CDR1 SGHTA, CDR2 FQGNSA. CDR3 length: 13 residues.

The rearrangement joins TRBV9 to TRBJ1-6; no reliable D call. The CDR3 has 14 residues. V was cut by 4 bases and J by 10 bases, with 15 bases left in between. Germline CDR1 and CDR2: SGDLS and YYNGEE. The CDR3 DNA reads TGTGCCAGCAGCCCCATGGAGTATCGCTCACCCCTCCACTTT. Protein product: CASSPMEYRSPLHF.